Here is one TCR beta chain with its context. Source study methods: Scientists estimated how many nucleated cells there were by amplifying reference gene primers. Profiled with immunoSEQ multiplex PCR; TCRdb holds only in-frame clones, not every one. The DNA was the basis for D and trimming; V, J and clone size are from that table. Of about 300,000 clones in the sample, about 81% were seen once. These data belong to a study of blood T cell repertoires in COVID-19. Background on the study: Collection of acute and convalescent COVID-19 samples took place in the United States, Italy and Spain.

Enrollment of patients from Seattle took place during active infection, with longitudinal follow-up. The germline gives CDR1 LGHDT, CDR2 YNNKEL (reference sequence). After removal of 2 bases from V and 4 bases from J, the junction contained 6 bases not matched to a gene. The CDR3 totals 15 residues. The J gene is TRBJ1-1, the V gene TRBV3-1 (or the pseudogene TRBV3-2); 8 bases are shared with TRBD1. Sequenced input: peripheral blood. The source is a human donor with COVID-19, enrolled during active disease. The donor label of this sample is uncertain. The CDR3 nucleotides are TGTGCCAGCAGCCAATTCTTAACAGGGGGCACTGAAGCTTTCTTT. Translation gives CASSQFLTGGTEAFF.